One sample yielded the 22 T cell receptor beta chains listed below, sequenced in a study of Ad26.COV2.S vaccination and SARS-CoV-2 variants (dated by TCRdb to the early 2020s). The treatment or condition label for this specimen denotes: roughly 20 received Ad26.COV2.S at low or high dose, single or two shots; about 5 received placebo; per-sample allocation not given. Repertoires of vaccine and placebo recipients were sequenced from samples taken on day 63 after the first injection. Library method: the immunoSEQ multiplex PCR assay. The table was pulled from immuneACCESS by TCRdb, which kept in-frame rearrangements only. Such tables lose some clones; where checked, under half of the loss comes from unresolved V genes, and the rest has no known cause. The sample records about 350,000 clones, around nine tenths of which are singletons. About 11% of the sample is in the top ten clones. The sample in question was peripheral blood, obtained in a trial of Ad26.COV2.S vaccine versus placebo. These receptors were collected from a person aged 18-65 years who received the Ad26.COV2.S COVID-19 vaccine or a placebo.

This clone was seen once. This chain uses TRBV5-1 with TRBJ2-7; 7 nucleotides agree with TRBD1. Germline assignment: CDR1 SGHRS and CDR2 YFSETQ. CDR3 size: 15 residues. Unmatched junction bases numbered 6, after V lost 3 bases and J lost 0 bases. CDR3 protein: CASSSRTGGSYEQYF. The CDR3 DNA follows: TGCGCCAGCAGCTCTCGGACAGGCGGCTCCTACGAGCAGTACTTC.

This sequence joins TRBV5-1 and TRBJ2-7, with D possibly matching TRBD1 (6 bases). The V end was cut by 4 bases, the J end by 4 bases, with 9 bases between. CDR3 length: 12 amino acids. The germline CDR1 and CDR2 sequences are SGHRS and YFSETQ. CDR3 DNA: TGCGCCAGCAGCGTACAGGGTTACGAGCAGTACTTC. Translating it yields CASSVQGYEQYF. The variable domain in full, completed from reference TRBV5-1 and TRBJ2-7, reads KAGVTQTPRYLIKTRGQQVTLSCSPISGHRSVSWYQQTPGQGLQFLFEYFSETQRNKGNFPGRFSGRQFSNSRSEMNVSTLELGDSALYLCASSVQGYEQYFGPGTRLTVT.

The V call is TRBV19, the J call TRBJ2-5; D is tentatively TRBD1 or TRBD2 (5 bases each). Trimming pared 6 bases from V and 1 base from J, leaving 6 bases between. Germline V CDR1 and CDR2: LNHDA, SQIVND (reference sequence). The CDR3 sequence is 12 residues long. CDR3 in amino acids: CASSGAQETQYF. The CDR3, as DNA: TGTGCCAGTAGCGGGGCCCAAGAGACCCAGTACTTC.

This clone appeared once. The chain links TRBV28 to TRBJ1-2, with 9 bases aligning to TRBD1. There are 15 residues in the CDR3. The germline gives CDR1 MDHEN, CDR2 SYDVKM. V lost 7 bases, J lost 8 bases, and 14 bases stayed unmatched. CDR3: CASTLIQGAILGYTF. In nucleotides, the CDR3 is TGTGCCAGCACCCTCATACAGGGGGCGATTTTGGGCTACACCTTC.

CDR3 coding DNA: TGTGCCACCAGTGATCGCAAACGGGGCGACCCCATACGCGAGCAGTACTTC. It encodes CATSDRKRGDPIREQYF. The chain couples TRBV24-1 to TRBJ2-7; perhaps D is TRBD1 or TRBD2 (5 bases each). Trimming stripped 3 bases from V and 6 bases from J, with 23 bases between. From germline, CDR1 is KGHDR and CDR2 SFDVKD. This CDR3 comprises 17 residues.

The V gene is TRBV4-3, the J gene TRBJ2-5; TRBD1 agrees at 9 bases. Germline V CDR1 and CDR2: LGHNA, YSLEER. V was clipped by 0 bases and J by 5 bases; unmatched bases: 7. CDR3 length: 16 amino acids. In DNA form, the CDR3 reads TGCGCCAGCAGCCAAGACCGGGACAGGGAGTGGGAGACCCAGTACTTC. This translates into CASSQDRDREWETQYF.

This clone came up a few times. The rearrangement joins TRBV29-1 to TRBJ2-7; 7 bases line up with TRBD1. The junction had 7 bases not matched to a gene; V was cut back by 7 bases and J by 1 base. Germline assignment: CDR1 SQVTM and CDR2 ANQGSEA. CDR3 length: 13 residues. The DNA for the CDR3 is TGCAGCGGTACAGGGGTCGGGTCCTACGAGCAGTACTTC. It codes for CSGTGVGSYEQYF.

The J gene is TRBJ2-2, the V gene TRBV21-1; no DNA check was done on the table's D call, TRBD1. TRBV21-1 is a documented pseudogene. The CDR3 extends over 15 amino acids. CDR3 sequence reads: CASSKGTGGAGELFF. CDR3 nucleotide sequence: TGTGCCAGCAGCAAAGGGACAGGGGGGGCCGGGGAGCTGTTTTTT.

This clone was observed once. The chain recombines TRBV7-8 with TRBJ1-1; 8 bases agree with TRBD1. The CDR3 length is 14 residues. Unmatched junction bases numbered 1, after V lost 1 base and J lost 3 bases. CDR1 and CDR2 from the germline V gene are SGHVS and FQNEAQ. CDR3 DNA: TGTGCCAGCAGCTTAGGACAGGGGCACACTGAAGCTTTCTTT. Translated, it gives CASSLGQGHTEAFF.

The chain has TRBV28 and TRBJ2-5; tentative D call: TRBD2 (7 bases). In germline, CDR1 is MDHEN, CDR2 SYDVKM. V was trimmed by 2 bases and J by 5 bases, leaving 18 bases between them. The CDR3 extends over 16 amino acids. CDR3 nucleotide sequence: TGTGCCAGCAGTTTAGGGGGGGCCTTCTCCGCGGAGACCCAGTACTTC. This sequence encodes CASSLGGAFSAETQYF.

CDR3 protein: CASSELDSTPEKLFF. In DNA form, the CDR3 reads TGTGCCAGCAGCGAATTAGACAGTACTCCTGAAAAACTGTTTTTT. The chain carries TRBV5-4 and TRBJ1-4, with a possible D match to TRBD1 (5 bases). The V gene's germline CDR1 is SGHNT and CDR2 YYREEE (reference sequence). With 4 bases removed from V and 7 bases from J, the gap between germline ends came to 17 bases. The CDR3 spans 15 residues.

The CDR3 loop reads CASSLQDRVTSPLHF. The CDR3 region has the DNA TGTGCCAGCAGCCTACAAGACAGGGTAACTTCACCCCTCCACTTT. The chain couples TRBV3-1 (or the pseudogene TRBV3-2) to TRBJ1-6; 7 nucleotides line up with TRBD1. Germline-derived CDR1 and CDR2 are LGHDT and YNNKEL (reference sequence). The CDR3 extends over 15 amino acids. J gave up 9 bases and V 4 bases, and 9 bases lay outside the gene matches.

This chain's CDR3 is CASSWGWEGPGGQPQHF. The CDR3 DNA is TGTGCCAGCTCCTGGGGCTGGGAGGGTCCGGGGGGTCAGCCCCAGCATTTT. This rearrangement joins TRBV28 to TRBJ1-5; perhaps TRBD1 as D (5 bases). V lost 8 bases and J lost 6, with 26 bases in between. CDR3 length: 17 amino acids. The germline V gene has CDR1 MDHEN and CDR2 SYDVKM.

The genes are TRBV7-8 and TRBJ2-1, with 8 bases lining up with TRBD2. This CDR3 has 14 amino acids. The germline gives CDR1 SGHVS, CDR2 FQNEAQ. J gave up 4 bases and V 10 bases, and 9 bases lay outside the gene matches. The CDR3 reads CATTRGGGYNEQFF. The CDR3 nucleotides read TGTGCCACGACACGTGGCGGGGGGTACAATGAGCAGTTCTTC.

For the CDR3, the DNA is TGTGCCAGCAGCTTAGGAGTAGGATTAACGGGCCCGGGAAACACCATATATTTT. Its protein product is CASSLGVGLTGPGNTIYF. The rearrangement uses TRBV7-9 and TRBJ1-3; D remains ambiguous. Trimming shortened V by 1 base and J by 4 bases, and 20 bases separated the two germline ends. The CDR3 has 18 amino acids. The germline gives CDR1 SEHNR, CDR2 FQNEAQ (reference sequence).

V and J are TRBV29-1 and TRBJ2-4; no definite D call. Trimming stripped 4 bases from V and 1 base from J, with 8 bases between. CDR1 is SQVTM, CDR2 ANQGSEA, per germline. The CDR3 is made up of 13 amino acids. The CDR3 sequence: CSVGEMAKNIQYF. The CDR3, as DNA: TGCAGCGTTGGCGAGATGGCCAAAAACATTCAGTACTTC.

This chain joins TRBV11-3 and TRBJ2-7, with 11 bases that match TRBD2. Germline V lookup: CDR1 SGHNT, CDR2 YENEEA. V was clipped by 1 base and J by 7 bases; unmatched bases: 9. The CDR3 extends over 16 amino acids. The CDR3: CASSLALLAGAIEQYF. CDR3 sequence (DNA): TGTGCCAGCAGCTTAGCCCTACTAGCGGGAGCGATTGAGCAGTACTTC.

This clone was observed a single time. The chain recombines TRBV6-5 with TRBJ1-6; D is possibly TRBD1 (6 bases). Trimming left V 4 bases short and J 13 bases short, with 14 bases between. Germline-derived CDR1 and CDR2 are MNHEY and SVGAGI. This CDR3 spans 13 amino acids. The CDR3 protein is CASSWGARTPLHF. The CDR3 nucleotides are TGTGCCAGCAGTTGGGGGGCGAGAACGCCCCTCCACTTT.

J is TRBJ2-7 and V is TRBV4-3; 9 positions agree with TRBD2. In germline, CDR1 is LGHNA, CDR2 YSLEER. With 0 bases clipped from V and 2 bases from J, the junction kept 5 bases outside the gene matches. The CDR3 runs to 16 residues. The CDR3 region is CASSQEGGGAAYEQYF. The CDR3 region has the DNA TGCGCCAGCAGCCAAGAGGGCGGGGGGGCCGCCTACGAGCAGTACTTC.

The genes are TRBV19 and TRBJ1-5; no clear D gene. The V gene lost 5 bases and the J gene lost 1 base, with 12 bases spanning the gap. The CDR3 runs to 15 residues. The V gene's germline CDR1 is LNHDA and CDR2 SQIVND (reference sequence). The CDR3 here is CASSAWGKSNQPQHF. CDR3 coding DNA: TGTGCCAGTAGTGCTTGGGGAAAAAGCAATCAGCCCCAGCATTTT.

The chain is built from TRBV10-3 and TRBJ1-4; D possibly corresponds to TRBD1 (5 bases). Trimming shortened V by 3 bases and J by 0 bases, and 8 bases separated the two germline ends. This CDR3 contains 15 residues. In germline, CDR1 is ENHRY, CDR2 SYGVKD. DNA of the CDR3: TGTGCCATCAGTGAAGAGGGGTCAACTAATGAAAAACTGTTTTTT. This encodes CAISEEGSTNEKLFF.

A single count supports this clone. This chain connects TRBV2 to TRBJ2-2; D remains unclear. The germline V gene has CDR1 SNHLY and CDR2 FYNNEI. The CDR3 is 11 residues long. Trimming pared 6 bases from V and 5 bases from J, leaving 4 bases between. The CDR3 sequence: CASSFTGELFF. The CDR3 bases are TGTGCCAGCAGCTTTACCGGGGAGCTGTTTTTT.